This entry lists 27 T cell receptor beta chains sequenced from one sample in a study of blood T cells in healthy people across ages. Then a second PCR, running about 6 to 12 cycles, was carried out with a sample-barcoded 5' primer and a J-beta primer mix. A single record per CDR3 protein comes from TCRdb applying MiXCR to the 5' RACE reads. The repertoire holds some 800,000 distinct CDR3 sequences, approximately 48% seen once, with roughly 19% in the top ten. Sequencing was carried out using blood. Receptors originate from a man aged 60-69 years in good health.

CDR3 loop: CASSFMHARGQETQYF. As DNA, the CDR3 is TGTGCCAGCAGTTTTATGCACGCCAGGGGGCAAGAGACCCAGTACTTC. V usage is TRBV12-3 or TRBV12-4 and J usage is TRBJ2-5; TRBD1 agrees at 7 bases. The CDR3 length is 16 residues. V dropped 3 bases and J dropped 2; count of bases not matched to a gene: 9.

The genes are TRBV18 and TRBJ2-7; 10 positions agree with TRBD2. The CDR3 is made up of 14 amino acids. Losses at the gene ends were 2 bases for V and 4 bases for J; bases not matched to a gene: 2. The germline V gene encodes CDR1 KGHSH and CDR2 LQKENI. CDR3 sequence (DNA): TGTGCCAGCTCACCAACTAGCGGGGTTTACGAGCAGTACTTC. Protein sequence: CASSPTSGVYEQYF. Based on the CDR3 plus reference TRBV18 and TRBJ2-7, the full variable domain is NAGVMQNPRHLVRRRGQEARLRCSPMKGHSHVYWYRQLPEEGLKFMVYLQKENIIDESGMPKERFSAEFPKEGPSILRIQQVVRGDSAAYFCASSPTSGVYEQYFGPGTRLTVT.

The chain employs TRBV20-1 and TRBJ2-3, with a weak D call TRBD2 (7 bases). V lost 0 bases to trimming and J lost 3 bases, with 19 bases between them. The CDR3 totals 17 residues. CDR1 DFQATT and CDR2 SNEGSKA come from the germline V gene (reference sequence). The CDR3 loop is CSAREARGPVGTDTQYF. DNA for the CDR3: TGCAGTGCTAGAGAGGCGCGGGGGCCTGTTGGAACAGATACGCAGTATTTT.

This clonotype was seen at least ten times. The chain has TRBV5-1 and TRBJ1-2; D unclear. This CDR3 spans 12 amino acids. CDR1 SGHRS and CDR2 YFSETQ come from the germline V gene. Trimming cost V 4 bases and J 4 bases, with 8 bases left between them. The CDR3 sequence: CASSADFYGYTF. CDR3 sequence (DNA): TGCGCCAGCAGCGCTGATTTCTATGGCTACACCTTC.

This clonotype was seen only a few times. Here the CDR3 DNA reads TGTGCCAGCAGTGGGAAAGGACAGGGGGCTCCCTCTGGGGCCAACGTCCTGACTTTC. The encoded protein is CASSGKGQGAPSGANVLTF. V is TRBV6-4 and J is TRBJ2-6; 11 nucleotides match TRBD1. V shed 4 bases and J 0 bases; nucleotides not matched to a gene: 8. Germline V lookup: CDR1 MRHNA, CDR2 SNTAGT. This CDR3 is 19 amino acids long.

CDR3 region: CASSSEGGYSNQPQHF. CDR3 nucleotides: TGCGCCAGCAGCTCTGAAGGGGGTTATAGCAATCAGCCCCAGCATTTT. V usage is TRBV4-1 and J usage is TRBJ1-5, with D possibly matching TRBD1 (6 bases). The CDR3 has 16 residues. Trimming left V 5 bases short and J 0 bases short, with 14 bases between. CDR1 is MGHRA and CDR2 is YSYEKL in the germline V gene.

This clonotype came up once. This chain links TRBV6-5 with TRBJ1-2; D unresolved. The V end lost 5 bases, the J end lost 12 bases, and 22 bases lay between the germline ends. CDR1 is MNHEY and CDR2 is SVGAGI in the germline V gene. The CDR3 length is 14 residues. CDR3 sequence reads: CASSTLGRLGGHTF. In DNA, the CDR3 is TGTGCCAGCAGTACCCTCGGCAGGCTAGGCGGCCACACCTTC.

The chain links TRBV5-6 to TRBJ1-2, with D possibly TRBD1 on 5 matching bases. V was pared by 4 bases and J by 8 bases, with 15 bases between. The CDR3 loop spans 13 amino acids. Per the germline V gene, CDR1 is SGHDT and CDR2 is YYEEEE. CDR3 in amino acids: CASSLGASGGYTF. The CDR3 DNA is TGTGCCAGCAGCCTCGGGGCCTCAGGGGGCTACACCTTC.

This chain joins TRBV27 and TRBJ2-5, with D possibly matching TRBD1 (5 bases). V dropped 3 bases and J dropped 4 bases, with 12 bases sitting between them. Germline V gene sequence: CDR1 MNHEY, CDR2 SMNVEV (reference sequence). The CDR3 is 14 amino acids. Written as DNA, the CDR3 is TGTGCCAGCAGTTTCTTAGGGGCCGGAGAGACCCAGTACTTC. It codes for CASSFLGAGETQYF.

The chain employs TRBV28 and TRBJ2-5; D tentatively fits TRBD1 or TRBD2 (5 bases each). This CDR3 has 12 residues. Trimming left V 8 bases short and J 11 bases short, with 18 bases between. CDR1 is MDHEN, CDR2 SYDVKM, per germline. The CDR3 DNA follows: TGTGCCAGCGACAGTTCCCGAAGGGAGCAGTACTTC. Its protein product is CASDSSRREQYF. The full variable domain, its missing parts supplied by reference TRBV28 and TRBJ2-5, is DVKVTQSSRYLVKRTGEKVFLECVQDMDHENMFWYRQDPGLGLRLIYFSYDVKMKEKGDIPEGYSVSREKKERFSLILESASTNQTSMYLCASDSSRREQYFGPGTRLLVL.

The V gene is TRBV28, the J gene TRBJ2-3, with TRBD1 as a possible D gene (6 bases). V was pared by 8 bases and J by 5 bases, with 11 bases between. This CDR3 is built from 12 residues. Germline lookup yields CDR1 MDHEN and CDR2 SYDVKM. DNA of the CDR3: TGTGCCAGCGGGGGCCGGGGAGATACGCAGTATTTT. Its protein is CASGGRGDTQYF.

This clonotype was detected only a few times. The CDR3 sequence is CSARQQGPLYEQYF. The CDR3 bases are TGCAGTGCTAGACAACAGGGTCCCCTCTACGAGCAGTACTTC. The V and J genes are TRBV20-1 and TRBJ2-4; possible D gene TRBD1, 6 bases. The DNA matches TRBJ2-7 better at its end, which makes the J call doubtful. The CDR3 runs to 14 residues. Per germline, CDR1 DFQATT and CDR2 SNEGSKA (reference sequence).

The chain recombines TRBV25-1 with TRBJ1-1, with 11 bases aligning to TRBD1. The CDR3 consists of 14 residues. V trimming: 4 bases; J trimming: 5 bases; junction bases outside the gene matches: 3. CDR1 MGHDK and CDR2 SYGVNS come from the germline V gene. The CDR3 nucleotides read TGTGCCAGCAGTGGAGGGACAGGGGGTACTGAAGCTTTCTTT. As protein: CASSGGTGGTEAFF.

This clonotype was seen a few times. The V gene is TRBV5-1, the J gene TRBJ1-4; possibly TRBD1 for D (6 bases). CDR3 length: 14 residues. Deletions cut 4 bases from V and 6 bases from J, with 13 bases between. The germline V gene has CDR1 SGHRS and CDR2 YFSETQ. CDR3: CASSGGGPDEKLFF. Here the CDR3 DNA reads TGCGCCAGCAGCGGCGGGGGGCCTGATGAAAAACTGTTTTTT.

There are a few counts of this clonotype. This chain's CDR3 is CAISERDRSYEQYF. The CDR3 coding sequence is TGTGCCATCAGTGAGCGGGACAGATCCTACGAGCAGTACTTC. V is TRBV10-3 and J is TRBJ2-7, with 7 bases lining up with TRBD1. V was pared by 2 bases and J by 1 base, with 2 bases of the junction left unmatched. Germline V lookup: CDR1 ENHRY, CDR2 SYGVKD. This CDR3 is 14 amino acids long.

This clonotype turned up a few times. The gene calls are TRBV29-1 and TRBJ1-2, with D uncertain. Trimming pared 2 bases from V and 4 bases from J, leaving 14 bases between. There are 14 residues in the CDR3. Germline CDR1 is SQVTM and CDR2 is ANQGSEA. The chain's CDR3 is CSVESAQQFYGYTF. The CDR3 coding sequence is TGCAGCGTTGAATCGGCGCAGCAATTCTATGGCTACACCTTC.

The chain employs TRBV4-3 and TRBJ2-7; 7 positions agree with TRBD1. Looked up from germline, CDR1 is LGHNA and CDR2 is YSLEER. The CDR3 loop spans 15 amino acids. The J segment lost 6 bases and the V segment lost 4 bases, leaving 12 bases of the junction unmatched. The CDR3 reads CASSLGTASWGEQYF. The CDR3 bases are TGCGCCAGCAGCCTTGGGACAGCCTCTTGGGGCGAGCAGTACTTC.

This clonotype was counted once. The V and J genes are TRBV20-1 and TRBJ1-4; 11 bases match TRBD1. V dropped 2 bases and J dropped 11; count of bases not matched to a gene: 10. Germline CDR1 DFQATT, CDR2 SNEGSKA (reference sequence). This CDR3 has 15 amino acids. CDR3 nucleotides: TGCAGTGCTAGACCCGGGACAGGGGGGAGCTTCAAACTGTTTTTT. Encoded protein: CSARPGTGGSFKLFF.

V is TRBV5-1 and J is TRBJ2-7; D remains ambiguous. Trimming shortened V by 5 bases and J by 7 bases, and 13 bases separated the two germline ends. The CDR3 sequence is 12 residues long. Germline V CDR1 and CDR2: SGHRS, YFSETQ. CDR3 nucleotide sequence: TGCGCCAGCAGAGGTCTGGGATCAGAGCAGTACTTC. This codes for CASRGLGSEQYF. The entire variable domain, with the rest obtained from reference TRBV5-1 and TRBJ2-7, is as follows: KAGVTQTPRYLIKTRGQQVTLSCSPISGHRSVSWYQQTPGQGLQFLFEYFSETQRNKGNFPGRFSGRQFSNSRSEMNVSTLELGDSALYLCASRGLGSEQYFGPGTRLTVT.

The chain joins TRBV28 to TRBJ2-5; TRBD2 is a possible D gene (6 bases). The CDR3 extends over 14 amino acids. The V and J ends lost 8 bases and 5 bases respectively, with 18 bases between them. Germline CDR1 MDHEN, CDR2 SYDVKM. The CDR3 sequence is CASAGTISPETQYF. CDR3 sequence (DNA): TGTGCCAGCGCGGGAACGATATCGCCGGAGACCCAGTACTTC.

This chain links TRBV6-2 or TRBV6-3 with TRBJ2-7; either TRBD1 or TRBD2 may fit D (5 bases each). Germline V gene sequence: CDR1 MNHEY, CDR2 SVGEGT. The V and J ends lost 0 bases and 0 bases respectively, with 15 bases between them. The CDR3 sequence is 17 residues long. The CDR3 protein is CASSYSISGTTSYEQYF. CDR3 in DNA: TGTGCCAGCAGTTACTCGATCTCAGGGACGACCTCCTACGAGCAGTACTTC.

This rearrangement joins TRBV7-8 to TRBJ2-6, with D unclear. This CDR3 spans 15 amino acids. The ends were cut back, 6 bases at V and 3 bases at J, with 12 bases in the middle. Germline V lookup: CDR1 SGHVS, CDR2 FQNEAQ. The CDR3 nucleotides are TGTGCCAGCAGTCCCAGTCCGCTTGGGGCCAACGTCCTGACTTTC. Translation: CASSPSPLGANVLTF.

This clonotype was counted ten times or more. The CDR3 DNA is TGCAGTGCCCGTGTTGATGGGAGTGTGCGGAATGAGCAGTTCTTC. It codes for CSARVDGSVRNEQFF. This chain joins TRBV20-1 and TRBJ2-1, with a weak D call TRBD2 (5 bases). CDR1 is DFQATT, CDR2 SNEGSKA, per germline (reference sequence). The ends were cut back, 6 bases at V and 7 bases at J, with 22 bases in the middle. This CDR3 comprises 15 residues.

This clonotype was counted between two and nine times. The rearrangement uses TRBV14 and TRBJ2-7; a possible D gene is TRBD2 (5 bases). The CDR3 extends over 17 amino acids. CDR1 is SGHDN, CDR2 FVKESK, per germline. V lost 2 bases to trimming and J lost 0 bases, with 17 bases between them. CDR3 bases: TGTGCCAGCAGCCAATTGGGTAAGACGGGATTCTCCTACGAGCAGTACTTC. Its protein product is CASSQLGKTGFSYEQYF.

This clonotype was counted many times. The chain recombines TRBV13 with TRBJ2-7; 8 positions agree with TRBD1. Germline V CDR1 and CDR2: PRHDT, FYEKMQ (reference sequence). The CDR3 covers 13 residues. The V and J ends lost 3 bases and 3 bases, in that order; junction bases with no gene match: 1. The CDR3 coding sequence is TGTGCCAGCAGCTTCGGACAGGGCTACGAGCAGTACTTC. Amino acid sequence: CASSFGQGYEQYF.

The CDR3 DNA is TGCGCCAGCAGTGAGTCGGTGGGGGCTAGCGAAGAGACCCAGTACTTC. Amino acids: CASSESVGASEETQYF. V gene TRBV10-2 combines with J gene TRBJ2-5; either TRBD1 or TRBD2 may supply D (6 bases each). The CDR3 consists of 16 residues. CDR1 WSHSY and CDR2 SAAADI come from the germline V gene. The V end was cut by 0 bases, the J end by 3 bases, with 14 bases between.

This sequence joins TRBV12-5 and TRBJ2-1, with 9 bases that match TRBD2. Looked up from germline, CDR1 is LGHNT and CDR2 is FRNRAP. Trimming removed 1 base from V and 9 bases from J; junction bases left unmatched: 7. The CDR3 runs to 15 residues. CDR3 sequence (DNA): TGTGCTAGTGGTTTGGGGGGGGGACTAGCCGCTGAGCAGTTCTTC. Translation gives CASGLGGGLAAEQFF.